The entry that follows covers one T cell receptor beta chain sequence. These data come from a study of blood T cell repertoires in COVID-19. On the study more broadly: Whether acute or convalescent, the COVID-19 samples came from the United States, Italy and Spain. Nucleic acid was either cDNA or gDNA, and it came from T cells, B-cell-depleted T cells, or PBMCs.

Germline values: CDR1 MNHEY, CDR2 SVGAGI. V lost 7 bases, J lost 4 bases, and 9 bases stayed unmatched. The CDR3 is made up of 14 amino acids. Per the original methods: Quantification of nucleated cells was approximated via reference gene primer amplification. The assay was immunoSEQ multiplex PCR, and TCRdb's table has in-frame clones only and misses some. The V and J calls and clone size were taken over from that table, and D and trimming were inferred from the DNA. This sample has 100,000 to 150,000 clones, with about 85% found just once. The sample comprised peripheral blood. This chain connects TRBV6-5 to TRBJ2-7; 8 nucleotides agree with TRBD1. This TCR was recovered from an elderly man with active or convalescent COVID-19. The CDR3 bases are TGTGCCAGCACCCCAGGGGGCAAGTTTTACGAGCAGTACTTC. This codes for CASTPGGKFYEQYF.